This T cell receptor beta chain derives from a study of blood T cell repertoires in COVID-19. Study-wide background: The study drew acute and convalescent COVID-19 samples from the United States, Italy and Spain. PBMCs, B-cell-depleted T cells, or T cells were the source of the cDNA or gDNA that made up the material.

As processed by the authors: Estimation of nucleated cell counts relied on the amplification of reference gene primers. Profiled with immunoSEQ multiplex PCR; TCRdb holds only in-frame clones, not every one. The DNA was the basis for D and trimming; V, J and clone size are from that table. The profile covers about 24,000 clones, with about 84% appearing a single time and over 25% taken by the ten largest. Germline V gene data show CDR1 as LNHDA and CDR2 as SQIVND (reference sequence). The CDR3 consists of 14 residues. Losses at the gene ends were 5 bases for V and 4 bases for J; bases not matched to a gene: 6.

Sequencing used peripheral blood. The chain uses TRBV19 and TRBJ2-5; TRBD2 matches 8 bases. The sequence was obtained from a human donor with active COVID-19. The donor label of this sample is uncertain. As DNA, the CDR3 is TGTGCCAGTAGTCTGACTAGCGCGGGAGAGACCCAGTACTTC. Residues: CASSLTSAGETQYF.